The source of this TCR beta chain is a study of blood T cell repertoires in COVID-19. Turning to the study itself: Samples representing acute and convalescent COVID-19 were sourced from the United States, Italy and Spain. PBMCs, B-cell-depleted T cells, or T cells provided the cDNA or gDNA that made up the material.

V lost 1 base and J lost 7, with 8 bases in between. Germline V gene data show CDR1 as LGHNA and CDR2 as YSLEER. The CDR3 has 13 amino acids. Per the authors' pipeline: Reference gene primers were amplified, and this amplification served to estimate nucleated cell counts. The method was immunoSEQ multiplex PCR; TCRdb's version includes in-frame clones alone and lacks a portion of them. V and J calls and clone size follow that table, whereas D and trimming were derived from the DNA. The data hold under 200,000 clones, with 80% to 90% observed a single time. This rearrangement joins TRBV4-3 to TRBJ2-1; D possibly corresponds to TRBD1 (6 bases). Input material: peripheral blood. This clonotype was sampled from a man aged 65 to 85 with active or convalescent COVID-19. The CDR3 here is CASSQAQGNEQFF. The CDR3 bases are TGCGCCAGCAGCCAAGCCCAGGGGAATGAGCAGTTCTTC.